The entry below describes one T cell receptor (beta chain). Its specificity is unknown. A multiplex PCR was run with 60 Vbeta primers and 13 Jbeta primers. Measured with immunoSEQ multiplex PCR; TCRdb has only the in-frame clones, and not every one. The table lists hundreds of thousands of clones, approximately 78% of them singletons. Germline CDR1 reads LNHDA; CDR2 reads SQIVND (reference sequence). V lost 1 base, J lost 3 bases, and 3 bases stayed unmatched. CDR3 size: 15 residues. This sample was included in a study of cytomegalovirus exposure and HLA in healthy donors. Study-wide points: The only immune exposure information that was available was CMV serostatus. As was reported, the HLA-A and HLA-B alleles of most subjects were accurately predicted from TCR beta sequences. The authors listed around 150 TCR beta chains as cytomegalovirus-associated.

Material for sequencing was PBMCs. The receptor comes from a male donor in good health and CMV-seronegative. V and J are TRBV19 and TRBJ2-1; the match to TRBD1 covers 7 bases. CDR3 nucleotide sequence: TGTGCCAGTAGTATAGTCCCAGGGGGCTACAATGAGCAGTTCTTC. As protein: CASSIVPGGYNEQFF.